The rows below give T cell receptor beta chains drawn from one sample of a study of cytomegalovirus exposure and HLA in healthy donors. Sequencing was performed with immunoSEQ multiplex PCR; in TCRdb, only in-frame clones are kept and a portion is missing. The sample has about 67,000 clones, just under 80% seen once. The sample taken for sequencing was PBMCs. The source is a middle-aged man in good health and CMV-seronegative. The CDR3 runs from the conserved cysteine through the conserved F or W. D genes are given only for firm matches. For some rows the clone size is stated as once, few or many, or as a class when expanded; others skip it.

>-|TRBV5-6|TRBJ2-1|-
TGTGCCAGCACCTTGGACAGCGGCTCCTACAATGAGCAGTTCTTC
CASTLDSGSYNEQFF
>-|TRBV19|TRBJ2-2|-
TGTGCCAGTAGTTCAGACAGGTTGAACACCGGGGAGCTGTTTTTT
CASSSDRLNTGELFF
>-|TRBV15|TRBJ2-1|-
TGTGCCACCAGCGGAGCCAACTACAATGAGCAGTTCTTC
CATSGANYNEQFF
>-|TRBV6-1|TRBJ1-1|TRBD1
TGTGCCAGCACCCAGAACAGGGGTAACCCTGAAGCTTTCTTT
CASTQNRGNPEAFF
>-|TRBV10-1|TRBJ1-1|TRBD1
TGCGCCAGCAGTGACAACAGGGGGCTATACACTGAAGCTTTCTTT
CASSDNRGLYTEAFF
>once|TRBV7-3|TRBJ2-3|TRBD2
TGTGCCAGCAGCTTAAATCCCGGGACTAGCGGGGAAACGCAGTATTTT
CASSLNPGTSGETQYF
>-|TRBV5-1|TRBJ1-3|-
TGCGCCAGCAGCTTGGATTCAGGAAACACCATATATTTT
CASSLDSGNTIYF
>-|TRBV5-5|TRBJ2-5|-
TGTGCCAGCAGCTTGGAAGGGACATACCAAGAGACCCAGTACTTC
CASSLEGTYQETQYF
>-|TRBV5-8|TRBJ1-4|-
TGTGCCAGCAGCTGGAGGGTTAGGACTAATGAAAAACTGTTTTTT
CASSWRVRTNEKLFF
>-|TRBV9|TRBJ2-7|TRBD1
TGTGCCAGCAGCCCAGGGGGGACAGGGGGCACGGGGCAGTACTTC
CASSPGGTGGTGQYF
>-|TRBV18|TRBJ2-6|-
TGTGCCAGCTCACCTAAAGGGAGCGACTCTGGGGCCAACGTCCTGACTTTC
CASSPKGSDSGANVLTF
>-|TRBV6-6|TRBJ1-6|TRBD1
TGTGCCAGCAGTTTAGACAGGGCTAATTCACCCCTCCACTTT
CASSLDRANSPLHF
>few|TRBV11-2|TRBJ2-1|TRBD1
TGTGCCAGCACCCTTAGGGGGCTATACAATGAGCAGTTCTTC
CASTLRGLYNEQFF
>-|TRBV6-1|TRBJ1-4|TRBD1
TGTGCCAGCGCGGACAGGGGACCGCCTAATGAAAAACTGTTTTTT
CASADRGPPNEKLFF
>-|TRBV5-1|TRBJ2-3|TRBD2
TGCGCCAGCAGCTCTACGACTAGCGGGGCGACAGATACGCAGTATTTT
CASSSTTSGATDTQYF
>-|TRBV6-6|TRBJ2-2|-
TGTGCCAGCCGGCCAGGGGTCGTCGGGGAGCTGTTTTTT
CASRPGVVGELFF
>few|TRBV9|TRBJ1-6|TRBD1
TGTGCCAGCAGCGTAGCTTGGACAGGGGGGTCACCCCTCCACTTT
CASSVAWTGGSPLHF
>-|TRBV10-1|TRBJ2-7|TRBD2
TGCGCCAGCAGACCGGGAGGCAACTACGAGCAGTACTTC
CASRPGGNYEQYF
>-|TRBV7-8|TRBJ2-7|-
TGTGCCAGCAGCTTCCTTGAATACTACGAGCAGTACTTC
CASSFLEYYEQYF
>-|TRBV7-9|TRBJ2-1|-
TGTTCCAGCAGCGCCGGACTTTTCTACAATGAGCAGTTCTTC
CSSSAGLFYNEQFF
>-|TRBV19|TRBJ2-2|-
TGTGCCAGTAGCCGACAGGAGGCGAACACCGGGGAGCTGTTTTTT
CASSRQEANTGELFF
>-|TRBV6-6|TRBJ1-5|TRBD1
TGTGCCAGCAGTGAGACAGGGGATAGCAATCAGCCCCAGCATTTT
CASSETGDSNQPQHF
>-|TRBV5-6|TRBJ2-4|TRBD1
TGTGCCAGCAGCTTGCCAGGACAGGGAAAAAACAAAAACATTCAGTACTTC
CASSLPGQGKNKNIQYF
>-|TRBV4-2|TRBJ2-5|TRBD2
TGTGCCAGCAGCCAAGAGGGGGCAGCGGGGGGGCAAGAGACCCAGTACTTC
CASSQEGAAGGQETQYF
>-|TRBV11-3|TRBJ2-1|-
TGTGCCAGCAGCCAATCCTGGACAGGCGGGGATGAGCAGTTCTTC
CASSQSWTGGDEQFF
>-|TRBV11-3|TRBJ2-7|TRBD1
TGTGCCAGCAGCTTCGGGACAGGGGGTGCCTACGAGCAGTACTTC
CASSFGTGGAYEQYF
>-|TRBV5-1|TRBJ1-1|TRBD1
TGCGCCAGTAGCAGGGGGAAGGACACTGAAGCTTTCTTT
CASSRGKDTEAFF
>few|TRBV5-6|TRBJ2-1|TRBD2
TGTGCCAGCAGCTTGGATAGGACTAGCGGGGTTAGCTCCTACAATGAGCAGTTCTTC
CASSLDRTSGVSSYNEQFF
>-|TRBV15|TRBJ1-1|-
TGTGCCACCAGCAGGGATCCCCGGGTCGGGGGGACTGAAGCTTTCTTT
CATSRDPRVGGTEAFF
>-|TRBV6-6|TRBJ1-2|TRBD1
TGTGCCAGCAGTTACCCAGCAGGGACAGGGGGAGGCTACACCTTC
CASSYPAGTGGGYTF
>-|TRBV2|TRBJ1-2|-
TGTGCCAGCAGGGCCGCGGGGAGCAACTATGGCTACACCTTC
CASRAAGSNYGYTF
>few|TRBV4-1|TRBJ2-2|-
TGCGCCAGCAGCCAAGAACCGTCTAGCGTCGCGAACACCGGGGAGCTGTTTTTT
CASSQEPSSVANTGELFF
>-|TRBV5-4|TRBJ2-7|TRBD2
TGTGCCAGCAGCTTTGGACTAGCGGGGTCCTACGAGCAGTACTTC
CASSFGLAGSYEQYF
>-|TRBV7-9|TRBJ2-5|TRBD2
TGTGCCAGCAGCCAACCGACCGGGGGGGAGACCCAGTACTTC
CASSQPTGGETQYF
>-|TRBV6-5|TRBJ1-1|TRBD1
TGTGCCAGCAGTACAAACAGGGGAAACACTGAAGCTTTCTTT
CASSTNRGNTEAFF
>-|TRBV7-9|TRBJ2-1|-
TGTGCCAGCAGCTCCCTTGGGACACGCGGGGGCAATGAGCAGTTCTTC
CASSSLGTRGGNEQFF
>-|TRBV7-8|TRBJ2-5|TRBD1
TGTGCCAGCAGCTTACAGTGGACAGGGGTTTCGGAGACCCAGTACTTC
CASSLQWTGVSETQYF
>-|TRBV28|TRBJ2-1|TRBD2
TGTGCCAGCAGCAGACCCCCGAGGTTAGCGGGAGGAAGCTCCTACAATGAGCAGTTCTTC
CASSRPPRLAGGSSYNEQFF
>-|TRBV19|TRBJ2-2|TRBD2
TGTGCCAGTAGTATACCAGCGGGAACCGGGGAGCTGTTTTTT
CASSIPAGTGELFF
>-|TRBV27|TRBJ2-5|-
TGTGCCAGCAGTTTAACAGGGGACTTAGAGACCCAGTACTTC
CASSLTGDLETQYF
>-|TRBV11-2|TRBJ1-3|-
TGTGCCAGCAGCCCCCGGTCGGGTACAAACACCATATATTTT
CASSPRSGTNTIYF
>-|TRBV18|TRBJ1-5|-
TGTGCCAGCTCACCAATCGGACAGTCTAATCAGCCCCAGCATTTT
CASSPIGQSNQPQHF
>-|TRBV18|TRBJ1-2|TRBD1
TGTGCCAGCTCACAGGGACAGGGCGGCTATGGCTACACCTTC
CASSQGQGGYGYTF
>few|TRBV2|TRBJ2-7|-
TGTGCCAGCACTAGGCAGCGGGCCACCTACGAGCAGTACTTC
CASTRQRATYEQYF
>-|TRBV2|TRBJ2-1|TRBD1
TGTGCCAGCAGTGCGATTGGCACTGGGCAGGGGGCAAATGAGCAGTTCTTC
CASSAIGTGQGANEQFF
>-|TRBV5-4|TRBJ2-3|TRBD1
TGTGCCAGCAGCTTGGGACAGGGGGCAGGAGATACGCAGTATTTT
CASSLGQGAGDTQYF
>-|TRBV9|TRBJ1-1|-
TGTGCCAGCAGCGCCCGGGGCACTGAAGCTTTCTTT
CASSARGTEAFF
>-|TRBV7-2|TRBJ1-1|-
TGTGCCAGCAGCCCCCATTTGCGGAACATGAACACTGAAGCTTTCTTT
CASSPHLRNMNTEAFF